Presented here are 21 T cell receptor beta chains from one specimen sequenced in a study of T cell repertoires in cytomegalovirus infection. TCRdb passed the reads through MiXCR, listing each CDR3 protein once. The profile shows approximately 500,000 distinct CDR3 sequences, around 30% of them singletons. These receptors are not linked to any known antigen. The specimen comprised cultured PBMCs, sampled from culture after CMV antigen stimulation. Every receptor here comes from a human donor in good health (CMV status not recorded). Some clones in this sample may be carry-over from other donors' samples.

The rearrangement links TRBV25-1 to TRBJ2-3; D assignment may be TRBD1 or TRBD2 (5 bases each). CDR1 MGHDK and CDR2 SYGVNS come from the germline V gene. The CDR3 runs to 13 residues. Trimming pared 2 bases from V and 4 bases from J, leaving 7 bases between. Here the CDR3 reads CASSEGGSDTQYF. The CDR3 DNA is TGTGCCAGCAGTGAAGGGGGTTCAGATACGCAGTATTTT. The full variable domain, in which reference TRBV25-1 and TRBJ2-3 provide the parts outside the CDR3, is EADIYQTPRYLVIGTGKKITLECSQTMGHDKMYWYQQDPGMELHLIHYSYGVNSTEKGDLSSESTVSRIRTEHFPLTLESARPSHTSQYLCASSEGGSDTQYFGPGTRLTVL.

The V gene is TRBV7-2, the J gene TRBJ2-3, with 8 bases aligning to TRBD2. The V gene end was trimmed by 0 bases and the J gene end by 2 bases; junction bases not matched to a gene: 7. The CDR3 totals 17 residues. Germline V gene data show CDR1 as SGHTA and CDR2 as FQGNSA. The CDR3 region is CASSLADSGVYTDTQYF. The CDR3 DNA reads TGTGCCAGCAGCTTAGCGGATAGCGGGGTTTACACAGATACGCAGTATTTT. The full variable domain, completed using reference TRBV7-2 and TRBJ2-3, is GAGVSQSPSNKVTEKGKDVELRCDPISGHTALYWYRQSLGQGLEFLIYFQGNSAPDKSGLPSDRFSAERTGGSVSTLTIQRTQQEDSAVYLCASSLADSGVYTDTQYFGPGTRLTVL.

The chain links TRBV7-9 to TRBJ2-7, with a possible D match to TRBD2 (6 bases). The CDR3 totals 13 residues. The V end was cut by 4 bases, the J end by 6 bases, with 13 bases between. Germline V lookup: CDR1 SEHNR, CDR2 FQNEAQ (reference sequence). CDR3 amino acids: CASSSLASSEQYV. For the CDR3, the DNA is TGTGCCAGCAGCTCGCTAGCGTCGAGCGAGCAGTACGTC.

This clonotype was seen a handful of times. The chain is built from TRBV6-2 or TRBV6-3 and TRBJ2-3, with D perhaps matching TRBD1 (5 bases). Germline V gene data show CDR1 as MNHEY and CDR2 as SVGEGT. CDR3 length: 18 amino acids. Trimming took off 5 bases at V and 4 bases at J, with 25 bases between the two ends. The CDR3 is CASSDRGLWGRRADTQYF. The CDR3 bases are TGTGCCAGCAGTGATCGCGGATTGTGGGGCAGAAGGGCAGATACGCAGTATTTT.

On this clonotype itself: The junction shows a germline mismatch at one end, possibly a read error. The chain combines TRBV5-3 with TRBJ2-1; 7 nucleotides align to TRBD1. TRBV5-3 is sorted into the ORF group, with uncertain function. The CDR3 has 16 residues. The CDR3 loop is CASSLPRQGTYNEQFF. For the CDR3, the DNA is TGTGCCAGCAGCTTGCCAAGACAGGGAACCTACAATGAGCAGTTCTTC.

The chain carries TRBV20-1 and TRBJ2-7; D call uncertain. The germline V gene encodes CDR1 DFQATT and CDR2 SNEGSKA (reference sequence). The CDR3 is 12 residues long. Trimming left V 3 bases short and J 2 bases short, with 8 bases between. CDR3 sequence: CSASVGTYEQYF. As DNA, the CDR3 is TGCAGTGCTAGCGTAGGGACCTACGAGCAGTACTTC.

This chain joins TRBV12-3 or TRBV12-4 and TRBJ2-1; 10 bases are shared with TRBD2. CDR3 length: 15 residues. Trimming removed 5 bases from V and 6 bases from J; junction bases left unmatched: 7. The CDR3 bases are TGTGCCAGCAGTGAAGCGGGAGGGCCGTTCAATGAGCAGTTCTTC. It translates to CASSEAGGPFNEQFF.

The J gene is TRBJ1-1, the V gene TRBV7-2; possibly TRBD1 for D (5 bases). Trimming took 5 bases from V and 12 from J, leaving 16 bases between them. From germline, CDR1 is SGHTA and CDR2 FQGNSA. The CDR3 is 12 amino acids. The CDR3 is CASSRSNGATFF. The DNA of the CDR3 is TGTGCCAGCAGCCGATCGAATGGGGCAACTTTCTTT.

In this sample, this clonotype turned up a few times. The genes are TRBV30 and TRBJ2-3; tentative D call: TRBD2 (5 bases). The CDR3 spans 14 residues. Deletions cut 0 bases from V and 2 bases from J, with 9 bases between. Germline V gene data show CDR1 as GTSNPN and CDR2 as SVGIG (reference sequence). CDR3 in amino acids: CAWSVRLTTDTQYF. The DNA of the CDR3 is TGTGCCTGGAGTGTACGACTAACCACAGATACGCAGTATTTT.

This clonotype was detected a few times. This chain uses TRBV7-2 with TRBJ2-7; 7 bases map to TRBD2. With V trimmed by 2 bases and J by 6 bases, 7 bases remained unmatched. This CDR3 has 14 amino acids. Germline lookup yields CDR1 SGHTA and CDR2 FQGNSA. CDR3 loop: CASSLWGGRVEQYF. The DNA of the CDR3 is TGTGCCAGCAGCTTATGGGGCGGGAGAGTCGAGCAGTACTTC.

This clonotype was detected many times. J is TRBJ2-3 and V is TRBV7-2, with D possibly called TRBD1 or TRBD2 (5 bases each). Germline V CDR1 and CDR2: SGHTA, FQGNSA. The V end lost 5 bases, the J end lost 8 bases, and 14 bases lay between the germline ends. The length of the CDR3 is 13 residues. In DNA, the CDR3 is TGTGCCAGCAGCCAATTTGGGACGGGTACGCAGTATTTT. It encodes CASSQFGTGTQYF.

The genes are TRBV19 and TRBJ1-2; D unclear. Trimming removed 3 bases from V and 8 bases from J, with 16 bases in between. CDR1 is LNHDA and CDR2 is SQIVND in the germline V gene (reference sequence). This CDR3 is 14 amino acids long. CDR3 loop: CASSMMLEGSGYTF. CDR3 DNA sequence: TGTGCCAGTAGTATGATGTTGGAAGGGAGCGGCTACACCTTC. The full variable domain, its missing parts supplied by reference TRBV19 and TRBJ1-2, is DGGITQSPKYLFRKEGQNVTLSCEQNLNHDAMYWYRQDPGQGLRLIYYSQIVNDFQKGDIAEGYSVSREKKESFPLTVTSAQKNPTAFYLCASSMMLEGSGYTFGSGTRLTVV.

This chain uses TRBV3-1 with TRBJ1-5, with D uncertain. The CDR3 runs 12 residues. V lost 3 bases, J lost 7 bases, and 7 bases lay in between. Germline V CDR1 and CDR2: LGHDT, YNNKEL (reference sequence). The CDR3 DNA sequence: TGTGCCAGCAGCCATGGGATGCAGCCCCAGCATTTT. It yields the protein CASSHGMQPQHF.

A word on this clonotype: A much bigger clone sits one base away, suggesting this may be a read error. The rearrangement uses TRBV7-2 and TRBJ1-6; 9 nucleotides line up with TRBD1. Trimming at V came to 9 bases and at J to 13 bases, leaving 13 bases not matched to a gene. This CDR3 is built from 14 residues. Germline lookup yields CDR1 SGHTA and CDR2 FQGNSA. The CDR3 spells CARSLDRGKAPLHF. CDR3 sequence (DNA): TGTGCCAGAAGCCTGGACAGGGGTAAAGCGCCCCTCCACTTT.

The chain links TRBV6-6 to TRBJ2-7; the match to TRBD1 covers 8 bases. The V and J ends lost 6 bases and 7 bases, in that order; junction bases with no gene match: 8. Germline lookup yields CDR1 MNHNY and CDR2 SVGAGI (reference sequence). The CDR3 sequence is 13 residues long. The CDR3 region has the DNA TGTGCCAGCAGCCCGGACAGGGTGAGGGAGCAGTACGTC. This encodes CASSPDRVREQYV.

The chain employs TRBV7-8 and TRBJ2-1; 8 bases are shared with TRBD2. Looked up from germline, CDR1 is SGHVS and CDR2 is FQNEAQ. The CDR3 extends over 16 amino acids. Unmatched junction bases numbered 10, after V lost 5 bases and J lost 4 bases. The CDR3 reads CASSPPGREVYNEQFF. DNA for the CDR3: TGTGCCAGCAGCCCCCCGGGGCGGGAGGTTTACAATGAGCAGTTCTTC.

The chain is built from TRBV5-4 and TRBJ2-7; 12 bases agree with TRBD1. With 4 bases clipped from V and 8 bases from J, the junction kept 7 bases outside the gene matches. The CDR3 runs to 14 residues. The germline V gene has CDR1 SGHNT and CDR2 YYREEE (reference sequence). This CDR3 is CASSPGQGASKQYF. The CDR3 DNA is TGTGCCAGCAGCCCGGGACAGGGGGCGAGTAAGCAGTACTTC.

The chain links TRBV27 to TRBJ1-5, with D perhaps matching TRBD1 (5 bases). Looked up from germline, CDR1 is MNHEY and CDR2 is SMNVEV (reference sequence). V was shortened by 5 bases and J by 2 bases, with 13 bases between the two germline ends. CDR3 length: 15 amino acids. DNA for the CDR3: TGTGCCAGCAGTAGGGTGTGGGACGGCAATCAGCCCCAGCATTTT. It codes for CASSRVWDGNQPQHF.

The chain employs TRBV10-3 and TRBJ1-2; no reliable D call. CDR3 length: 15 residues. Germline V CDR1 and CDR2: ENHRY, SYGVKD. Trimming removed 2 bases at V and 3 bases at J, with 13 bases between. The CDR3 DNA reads TGTGCCATCAGTGAGACTTCAGACGGACACTATGGCTACACCTTC. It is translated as CAISETSDGHYGYTF.

The CDR3 loop is CASSFSNDEQFF. In DNA, the CDR3 is TGTGCCAGCAGCTTTTCCAACGATGAGCAGTTCTTC. V usage is TRBV5-4 and J usage is TRBJ2-1; D gene uncertain. V lost 2 bases and J 8 bases, leaving 8 bases between the germline ends. Germline V gives CDR1 SGHNT, CDR2 YYREEE (reference sequence). The CDR3 contains 12 residues.

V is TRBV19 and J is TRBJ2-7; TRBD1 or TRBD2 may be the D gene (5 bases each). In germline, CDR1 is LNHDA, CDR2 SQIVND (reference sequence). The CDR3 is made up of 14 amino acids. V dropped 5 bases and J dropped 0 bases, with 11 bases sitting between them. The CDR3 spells CASSSGTNSYEQYF. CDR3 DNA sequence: TGTGCCAGTAGTTCCGGGACCAACTCCTACGAGCAGTACTTC.